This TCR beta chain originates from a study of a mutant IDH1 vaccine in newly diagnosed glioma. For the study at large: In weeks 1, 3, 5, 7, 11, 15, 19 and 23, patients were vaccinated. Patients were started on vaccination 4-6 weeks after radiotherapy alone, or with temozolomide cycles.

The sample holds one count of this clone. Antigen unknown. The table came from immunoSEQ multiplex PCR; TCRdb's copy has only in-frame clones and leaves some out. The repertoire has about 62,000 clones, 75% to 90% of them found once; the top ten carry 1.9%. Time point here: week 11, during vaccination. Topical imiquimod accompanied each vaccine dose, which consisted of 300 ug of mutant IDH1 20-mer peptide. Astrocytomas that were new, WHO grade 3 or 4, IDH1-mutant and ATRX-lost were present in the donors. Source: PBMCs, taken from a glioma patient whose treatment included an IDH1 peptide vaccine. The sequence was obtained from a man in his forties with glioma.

CDR3 region: CASSIEGGYEQYF. The CDR3 nucleotides are TGTGCCAGTAGTATAGAGGGGGGCTACGAGCAGTACTTC. V usage is TRBV19 and J usage is TRBJ2-7; tentatively, D is TRBD2 (6 bases). The germline V gene encodes CDR1 LNHDA and CDR2 SQIVND (reference sequence). CDR3 length: 13 amino acids. Trimming pared 0 bases from V and 3 bases from J, leaving 6 bases between.